This T cell receptor beta chain is from a study of a mutant IDH1 vaccine in newly diagnosed glioma. Study background: Vaccine administration was initiated 4-6 weeks following radiotherapy alone, or with temozolomide cycles. Averaging 40.4 years of age, treated patients were about 60% male and approximately 38% female. Week 35 brought visit V12, which was followed by visit V13 at week 47.

Time point in this sample: week 35, safety follow-up. In every dose of vaccine, 300 ug of mutant IDH1 20-mer peptide was given alongside topical imiquimod. To note about this clone: The antigen remains unidentified.

Trimming removed 0 bases at V and 9 bases at J, with 15 bases between. The germline CDR1 and CDR2 sequences are MGHRA and YSYEKL. The CDR3 has 16 amino acids. The data were produced by immunoSEQ multiplex PCR, yet TCRdb's version contains in-frame clones alone and is incomplete. The data contain approximately 66,000 clones, roughly 80% of them singletons. The TCR comes from a man aged 30 to 39 with glioma. The chain recombines TRBV4-1 with TRBJ1-6, with D possibly TRBD1 on 6 matching bases. Sequencing used PBMCs, obtained from a glioma patient whose treatment included an IDH1 peptide vaccine. The chain's CDR3 is CASSQDLTGTFSPLHF. The CDR3 DNA sequence: TGCGCCAGCAGCCAAGATTTAACAGGGACTTTTTCACCCCTCCACTTT.